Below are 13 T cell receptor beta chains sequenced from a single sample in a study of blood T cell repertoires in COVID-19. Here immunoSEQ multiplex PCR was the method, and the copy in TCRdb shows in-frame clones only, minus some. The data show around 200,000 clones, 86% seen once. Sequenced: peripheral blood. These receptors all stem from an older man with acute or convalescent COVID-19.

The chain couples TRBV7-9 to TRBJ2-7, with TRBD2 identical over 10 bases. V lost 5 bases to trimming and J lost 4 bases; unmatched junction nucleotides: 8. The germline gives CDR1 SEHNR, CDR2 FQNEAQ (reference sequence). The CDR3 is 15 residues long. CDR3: CASSPGLAANYEQYV. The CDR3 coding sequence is TGTGCCAGCAGCCCAGGACTAGCGGCGAATTACGAGCAGTACGTC.

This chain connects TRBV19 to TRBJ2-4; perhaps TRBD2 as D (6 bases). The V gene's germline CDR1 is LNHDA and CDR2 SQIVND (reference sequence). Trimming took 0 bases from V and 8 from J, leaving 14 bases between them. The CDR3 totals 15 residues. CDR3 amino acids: CASSIDSPTRYIQYF. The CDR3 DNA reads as TGTGCCAGTAGTATAGATTCCCCGACTAGATACATTCAGTACTTC.

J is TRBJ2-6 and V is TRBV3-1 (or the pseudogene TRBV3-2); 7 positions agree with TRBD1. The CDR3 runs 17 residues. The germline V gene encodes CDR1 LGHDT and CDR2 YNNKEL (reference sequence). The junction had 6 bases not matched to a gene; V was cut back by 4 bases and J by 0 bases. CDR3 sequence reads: CASSRPGTDSGANVLTF. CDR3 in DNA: TGTGCCAGCAGCCGACCCGGGACAGACTCTGGGGCCAACGTCCTGACTTTC.

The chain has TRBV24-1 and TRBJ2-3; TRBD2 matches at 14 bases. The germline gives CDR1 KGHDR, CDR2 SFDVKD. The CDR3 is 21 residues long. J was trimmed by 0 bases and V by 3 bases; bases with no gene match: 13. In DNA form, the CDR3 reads TGTGCCACCAGTGATCATGAACCGGGACTAGCGGGAGAGGGGAGCACAGATACGCAGTATTTT. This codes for CATSDHEPGLAGEGSTDTQYF.

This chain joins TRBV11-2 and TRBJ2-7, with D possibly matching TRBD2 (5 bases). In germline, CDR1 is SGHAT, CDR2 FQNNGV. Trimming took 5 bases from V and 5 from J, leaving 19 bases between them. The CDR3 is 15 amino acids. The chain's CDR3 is CASSTAGSMGHEQYF. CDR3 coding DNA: TGTGCCAGCAGCACGGCGGGTAGCATGGGTCACGAGCAGTACTTC.

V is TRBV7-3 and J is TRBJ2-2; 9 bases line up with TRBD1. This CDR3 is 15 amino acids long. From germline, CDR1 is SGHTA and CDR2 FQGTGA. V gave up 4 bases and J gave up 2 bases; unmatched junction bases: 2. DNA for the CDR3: TGTGCCAGCAGCTATACAGGGGGCAACACCGGGGAGCTGTTTTTT. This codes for CASSYTGGNTGELFF.

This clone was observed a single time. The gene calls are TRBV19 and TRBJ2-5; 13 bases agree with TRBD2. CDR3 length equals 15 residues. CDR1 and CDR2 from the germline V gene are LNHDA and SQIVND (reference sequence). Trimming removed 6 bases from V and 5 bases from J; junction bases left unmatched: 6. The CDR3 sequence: CASRRTSGSFETQYF. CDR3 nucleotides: TGTGCCAGTAGAAGGACTAGCGGGAGTTTCGAGACCCAGTACTTC.

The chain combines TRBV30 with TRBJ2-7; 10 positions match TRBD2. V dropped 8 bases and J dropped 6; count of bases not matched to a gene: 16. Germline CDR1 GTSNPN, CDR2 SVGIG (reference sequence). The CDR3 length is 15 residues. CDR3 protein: CAGPARLAGQCEQYF. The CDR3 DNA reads TGTGCCGGTCCCGCTCGACTAGCGGGTCAATGCGAGCAGTACTTC.

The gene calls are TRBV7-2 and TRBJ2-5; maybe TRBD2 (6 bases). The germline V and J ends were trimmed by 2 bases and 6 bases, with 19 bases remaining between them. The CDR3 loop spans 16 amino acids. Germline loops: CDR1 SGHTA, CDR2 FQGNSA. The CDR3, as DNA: TGTGCCAGCAGCTTATCGGGCGGGATGGGATCCCAGACCCAGTACTTC. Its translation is CASSLSGGMGSQTQYF. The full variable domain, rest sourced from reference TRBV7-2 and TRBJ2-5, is GAGVSQSPSNKVTEKGKDVELRCDPISGHTALYWYRQSLGQGLEFLIYFQGNSAPDKSGLPSDRFSAERTGGSVSTLTIQRTQQEDSAVYLCASSLSGGMGSQTQYFGPGTRLLVL.

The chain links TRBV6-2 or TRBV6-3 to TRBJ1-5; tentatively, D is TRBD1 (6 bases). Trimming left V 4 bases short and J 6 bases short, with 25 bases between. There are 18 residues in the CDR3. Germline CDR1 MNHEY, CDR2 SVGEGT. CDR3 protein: CASSSNRFVGADGQPQHF. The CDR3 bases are TGTGCCAGCAGTTCCAATCGATTCGTGGGGGCCGACGGTCAGCCCCAGCATTTT.

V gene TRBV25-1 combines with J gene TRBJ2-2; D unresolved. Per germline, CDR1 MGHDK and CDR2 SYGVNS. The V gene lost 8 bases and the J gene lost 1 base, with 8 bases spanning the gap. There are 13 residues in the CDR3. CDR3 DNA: TGTGCCAGCCAAGCAGGGAACACCGGGGAGCTGTTTTTT. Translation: CASQAGNTGELFF. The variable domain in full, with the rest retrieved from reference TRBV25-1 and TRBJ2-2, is EADIYQTPRYLVIGTGKKITLECSQTMGHDKMYWYQQDPGMELHLIHYSYGVNSTEKGDLSSESTVSRIRTEHFPLTLESARPSHTSQYLCASQAGNTGELFFGEGSRLTVL.

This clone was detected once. The CDR3 DNA follows: TGTGCCAGCAGGCAGTCTGGGGGCCTCTCGGAGCAGTACTTC. This sequence encodes CASRQSGGLSEQYF. The chain uses TRBV3-1 (or the pseudogene TRBV3-2) and TRBJ2-7; perhaps TRBD1 as D (6 bases). Germline V gives CDR1 LGHDT, CDR2 YNNKEL (reference sequence). The CDR3 contains 14 residues. Trimming took off 6 bases at V and 7 bases at J, with 19 bases between the two ends.

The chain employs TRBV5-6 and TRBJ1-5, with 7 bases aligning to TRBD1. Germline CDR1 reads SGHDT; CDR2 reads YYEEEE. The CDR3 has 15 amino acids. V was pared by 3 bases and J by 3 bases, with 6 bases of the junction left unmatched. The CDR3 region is CASSSLQGNNQPQHF. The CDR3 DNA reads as TGTGCCAGCAGCTCCTTACAGGGGAACAATCAGCCCCAGCATTTT.